A single T cell receptor (beta chain) is shown here with its context. Its matching antigen is unknown. TCRdb re-called the RT-PCR reads through MiXCR, storing one row per CDR3 protein. Of almost 600,000 distinct CDR3 sequences in the sample, about 14% were seen once. The sample comes from a study of response to subunit inactivated influenza vaccine. Germline assignment: CDR1 SGHRS and CDR2 YFSETQ. The ends lost 0 bases at V and 5 bases at J; junction bases unmatched: 8. The CDR3 is made up of 15 amino acids. General study points: It was suggested by the authors that few new T cells are recruited by each seasonal influenza vaccination.

This chain joins TRBV5-1 and TRBJ2-7; 7 nucleotides align to TRBD1. This TCR was recovered from a man aged 50-60 years who received an inactivated influenza vaccine. The material sequenced was PBMCs from blood, taken roughly 12 days after vaccination. The CDR3 reads CASSLVAGGLDEQYF. The CDR3 DNA sequence: TGCGCCAGCAGCTTGGTGGCAGGGGGATTGGACGAGCAGTACTTC. The variable domain in full, completed from reference TRBV5-1 and TRBJ2-7, reads KAGVTQTPRYLIKTRGQQVTLSCSPISGHRSVSWYQQTPGQGLQFLFEYFSETQRNKGNFPGRFSGRQFSNSRSEMNVSTLELGDSALYLCASSLVAGGLDEQYFGPGTRLTVT.